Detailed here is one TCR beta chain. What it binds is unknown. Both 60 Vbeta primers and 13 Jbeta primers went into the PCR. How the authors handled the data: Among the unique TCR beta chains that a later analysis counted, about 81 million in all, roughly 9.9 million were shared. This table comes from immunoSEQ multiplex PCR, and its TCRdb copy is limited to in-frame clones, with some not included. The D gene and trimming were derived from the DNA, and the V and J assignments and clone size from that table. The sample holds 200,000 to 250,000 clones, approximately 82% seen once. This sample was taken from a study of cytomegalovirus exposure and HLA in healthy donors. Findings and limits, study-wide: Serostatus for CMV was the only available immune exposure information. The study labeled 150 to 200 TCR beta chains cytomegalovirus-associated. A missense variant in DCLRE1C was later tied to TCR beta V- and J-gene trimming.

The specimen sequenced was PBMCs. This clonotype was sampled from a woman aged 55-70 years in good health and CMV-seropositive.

The CDR3 sequence: CASSLGGLRSTEAFF. The CDR3 DNA is TGTGCCAGCAGCTTGGGGGGGCTACGGAGCACTGAAGCTTTCTTT. The rearrangement links TRBV11-2 to TRBJ1-1, with D possibly matching TRBD1 (6 bases). The CDR3 loop spans 15 amino acids. Per germline, CDR1 SGHAT and CDR2 FQNNGV. The V end was cut by 3 bases, the J end by 4 bases, with 15 bases between.